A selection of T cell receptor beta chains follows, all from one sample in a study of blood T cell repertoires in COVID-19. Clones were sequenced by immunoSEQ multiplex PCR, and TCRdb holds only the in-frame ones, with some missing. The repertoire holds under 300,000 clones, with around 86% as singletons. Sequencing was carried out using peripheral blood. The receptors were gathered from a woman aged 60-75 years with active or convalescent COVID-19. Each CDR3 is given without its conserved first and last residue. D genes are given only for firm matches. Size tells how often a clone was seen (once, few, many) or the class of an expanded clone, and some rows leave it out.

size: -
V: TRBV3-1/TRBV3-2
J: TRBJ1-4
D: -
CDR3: ASSQDLVGVLNEKLF

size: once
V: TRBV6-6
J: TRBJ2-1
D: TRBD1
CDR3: ASSLPGQGASYNEQF

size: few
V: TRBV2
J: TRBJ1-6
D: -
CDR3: ASRSSPNENSPLH

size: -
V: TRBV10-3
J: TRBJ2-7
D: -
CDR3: ATAPQEGEQY

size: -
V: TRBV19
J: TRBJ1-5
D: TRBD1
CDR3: ASSNHRTGGRNQPQH

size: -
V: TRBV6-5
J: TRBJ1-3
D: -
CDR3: ASRPQAYSGNTIY

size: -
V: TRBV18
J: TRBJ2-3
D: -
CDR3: ASSPGGDTQY

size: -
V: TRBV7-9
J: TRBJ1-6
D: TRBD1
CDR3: ASSPGQGRRSPLH

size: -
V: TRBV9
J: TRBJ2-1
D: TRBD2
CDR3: ASSDLNLAGAGNEQF

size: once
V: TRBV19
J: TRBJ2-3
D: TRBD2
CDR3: ASAASGASTDTQY

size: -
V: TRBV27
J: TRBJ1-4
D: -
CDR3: ASSFLQAGEKLF

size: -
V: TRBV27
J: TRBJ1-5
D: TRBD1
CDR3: ASSLVSPQGDNQPQH

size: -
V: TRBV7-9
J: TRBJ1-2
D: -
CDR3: ASSGGGYGYT

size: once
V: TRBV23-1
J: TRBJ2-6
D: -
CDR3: ASSQSRAGVISGANVLT

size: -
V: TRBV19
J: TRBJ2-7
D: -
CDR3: ASSMGAGWEQY

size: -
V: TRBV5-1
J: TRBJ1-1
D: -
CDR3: ASSLVAGLNTEAF